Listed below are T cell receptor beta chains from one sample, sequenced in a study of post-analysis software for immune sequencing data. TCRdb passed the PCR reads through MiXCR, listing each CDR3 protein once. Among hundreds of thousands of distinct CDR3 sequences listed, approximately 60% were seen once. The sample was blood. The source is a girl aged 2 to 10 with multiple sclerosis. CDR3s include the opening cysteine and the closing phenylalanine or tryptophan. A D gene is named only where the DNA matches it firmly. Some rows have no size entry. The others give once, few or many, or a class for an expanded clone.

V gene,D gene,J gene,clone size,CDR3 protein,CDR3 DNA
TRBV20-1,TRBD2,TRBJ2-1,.,CSAGRASDEQFF,TGCAGTGCTGGGAGGGCCAGCGATGAGCAGTTCTTC
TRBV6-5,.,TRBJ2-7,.,CASSYTRRSSYEQYF,TGTGCCAGCAGTTACACCAGACGGAGCTCCTACGAGCAGTACTTC
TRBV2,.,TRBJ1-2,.,CASRAPTAFYGYTF,TGTGCCAGCAGGGCCCCGACAGCTTTCTATGGCTACACCTTC
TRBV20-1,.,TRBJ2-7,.,CSGEEGLLSYEQYF,TGCAGTGGGGAGGAGGGACTCCTTTCCTACGAGCAGTACTTC
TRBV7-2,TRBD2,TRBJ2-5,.,CASSRGRAGGQETQYF,TGTGCCAGCAGCCGAGGGCGAGCGGGGGGCCAAGAGACCCAGTACTTC
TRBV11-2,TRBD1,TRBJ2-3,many,CASSPWDRGDTQYF,TGTGCCAGCAGCCCATGGGACAGGGGAGATACGCAGTATTTT
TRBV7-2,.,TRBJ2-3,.,CASSLVIGGPDTQYF,TGTGCCAGCAGCTTAGTTATAGGGGGTCCAGATACGCAGTATTTT
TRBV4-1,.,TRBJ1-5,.,CASSPRDIDSNQPQHF,TGCGCCAGCAGCCCCAGAGACATCGATAGCAATCAGCCCCAGCATTTT
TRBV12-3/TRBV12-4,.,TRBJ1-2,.,CASRGPGMGYGYTF,TGTGCCAGCAGGGGACCGGGGATGGGGTATGGCTACACCTTC
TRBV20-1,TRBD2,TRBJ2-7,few,CSATHSGSSYEQYF,TGCAGTGCTACGCATAGCGGGAGCTCCTACGAGCAGTACTTC
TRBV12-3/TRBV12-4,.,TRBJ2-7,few,CASSLSRAAGEQYF,TGTGCAAGCAGTTTATCCCGGGCCGCTGGGGAGCAGTACTTC
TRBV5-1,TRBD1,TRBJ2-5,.,CASSSGTGVGETQYF,TGCGCCAGCAGCTCGGGGACAGGGGTCGGGGAGACCCAGTACTTC
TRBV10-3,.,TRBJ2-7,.,CAISDTSYEQYF,TGTGCCATCAGTGATACTAGCTACGAGCAGTACTTC
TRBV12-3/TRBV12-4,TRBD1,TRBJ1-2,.,CASGDLTGGNYGYTF,TGTGCCAGCGGGGATCTTACAGGGGGCAACTATGGCTACACCTTC
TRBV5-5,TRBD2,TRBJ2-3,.,CASSLVSGSYTDTQYF,TGTGCCAGCAGCTTGGTGAGCGGGAGCTATACAGATACGCAGTATTTT
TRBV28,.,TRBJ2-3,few,CASGQGLPDTQYF,TGTGCCAGCGGTCAGGGCCTACCAGATACGCAGTATTTT
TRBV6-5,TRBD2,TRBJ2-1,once,CASSYPLLAGGNEQFF,TGTGCCAGCAGTTACCCCCTACTAGCGGGGGGGAATGAGCAGTTCTTC
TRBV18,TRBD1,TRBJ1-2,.,CASLFRDREANYGYTF,TGTGCCAGCTTATTCCGGGACAGGGAAGCGAACTATGGCTACACCTTC
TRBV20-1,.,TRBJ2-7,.,CSAYMGSHEQYF,TGCAGTGCTTACATGGGCTCCCACGAGCAGTACTTC
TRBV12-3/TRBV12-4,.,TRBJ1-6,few,CASSFSTGLNSPLHF,TGTGCCAGCAGTTTTAGTACAGGACTCAATTCACCCCTCCACTTT
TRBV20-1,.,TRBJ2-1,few,CSARDRARTNEQFF,TGCAGTGCTAGGGATCGGGCTAGGACCAATGAGCAGTTCTTC
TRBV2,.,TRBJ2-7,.,CASSVPRDWTREEQYF,TGTGCCAGCAGTGTCCCCCGGGACTGGACGAGGGAGGAGCAGTACTTC
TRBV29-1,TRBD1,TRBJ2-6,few,CSVANSTGAGANVLTF,TGCAGCGTTGCTAATTCCACAGGGGCAGGGGCCAACGTCCTGACTTTC
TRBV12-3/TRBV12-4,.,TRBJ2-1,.,CASSSKVDEQFF,TGTGCCAGCAGCAGCAAGGTAGACGAGCAGTTCTTC
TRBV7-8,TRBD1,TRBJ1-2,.,CASGRPDRGRNSYTF,TGTGCCAGCGGCCGACCGGACAGGGGGCGAAATAGCTACACCTTC
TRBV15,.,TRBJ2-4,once,CATSDGRVGKNIQYF,TGTGCCACCAGCGACGGGCGGGTTGGTAAAAACATTCAGTACTTC
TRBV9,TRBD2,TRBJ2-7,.,CASSAPPKRAGEQYF,TGTGCCAGCAGCGCCCCCCCAAAGCGAGCGGGGGAGCAGTACTTC
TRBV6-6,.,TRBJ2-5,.,CASSSSTVAETQYF,TGTGCCAGCAGCAGCTCGACAGTCGCCGAGACCCAGTACTTC
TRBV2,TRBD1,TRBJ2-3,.,CASRSSRDRFTDTQYF,TGTGCCAGCAGATCTTCCCGGGACAGGTTTACAGACACGCAGTATTTT
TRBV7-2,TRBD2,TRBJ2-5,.,CASSRLAGGSETQYF,TGTGCCAGCAGCCGACTAGCGGGAGGGTCTGAGACCCAGTACTTC
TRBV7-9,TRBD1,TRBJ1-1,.,CASRGTALLNTEAFF,TGTGCCAGCAGAGGGACAGCCCTCTTGAACACTGAAGCTTTCTTT
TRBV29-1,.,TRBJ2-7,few,CSVERVPSAGESYEQYF,TGCAGCGTTGAAAGAGTTCCCTCGGCGGGCGAATCCTACGAGCAGTACTTC
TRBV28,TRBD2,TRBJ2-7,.,CASSSIRAGGPENEQYF,TGTGCCAGCAGTTCTATACGAGCGGGAGGGCCCGAGAACGAGCAGTACTTC
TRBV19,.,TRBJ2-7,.,CASSGPGDPYEQYF,TGTGCCAGTAGTGGGCCAGGGGATCCCTACGAGCAGTACTTC
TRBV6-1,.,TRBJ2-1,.,CASSLSLGISYNEQFF,TGTGCCAGCAGTCTATCCCTGGGGATTTCCTACAATGAGCAGTTCTTC
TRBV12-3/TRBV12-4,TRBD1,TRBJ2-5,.,CASSRDRTETQYF,TGTGCCAGCAGCCGGGACAGGACAGAGACCCAGTACTTC
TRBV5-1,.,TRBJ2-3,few,CASSAGRNPADTQYF,TGCGCCAGCAGCGCGGGACGGAACCCCGCAGATACGCAGTATTTT
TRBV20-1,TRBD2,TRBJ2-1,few,CSAGTSGPSYNEQFF,TGCAGTGCTGGAACTAGCGGACCCTCCTACAATGAGCAGTTCTTC
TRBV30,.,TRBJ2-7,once,CAWSVNYLEQYF,TGTGCCTGGAGTGTAAACTACCTTGAGCAGTACTTC
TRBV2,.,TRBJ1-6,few,CASRLNSYNSPLHF,TGTGCCAGTCGACTAAACTCCTATAATTCACCCCTCCACTTT
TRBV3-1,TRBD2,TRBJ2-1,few,CASSQASGEQFF,TGTGCCAGCAGCCAAGCTAGCGGGGAGCAGTTCTTC
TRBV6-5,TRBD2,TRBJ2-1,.,CASGTSEDNEQFF,TGTGCCAGCGGGACTAGCGAGGACAATGAGCAGTTCTTC
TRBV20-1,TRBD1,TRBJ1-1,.,CSARSGGGVNTEAFF,TGCAGTGCTAGATCAGGGGGGGGCGTTAACACTGAAGCTTTCTTT
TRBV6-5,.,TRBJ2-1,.,CASSFNPDWGGEQFF,TGTGCCAGCAGTTTCAATCCTGATTGGGGCGGTGAGCAGTTCTTC
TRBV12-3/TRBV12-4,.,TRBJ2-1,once,CASSRLGPPYNEQFF,TGTGCCAGCAGCAGACTAGGGCCTCCCTACAATGAGCAGTTCTTC
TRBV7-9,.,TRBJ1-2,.,CASSLVGPVHTF,TGTGCCAGCAGCTTAGTAGGACCTGTGCACACCTTC
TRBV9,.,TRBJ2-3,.,CASSVGSSESDTQYF,TGTGCCAGCAGCGTGGGAAGTTCGGAGTCAGATACGCAGTATTTT
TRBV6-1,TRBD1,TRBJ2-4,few,CASSSRTGENIQYF,TGTGCCAGCAGTTCTCGGACAGGGGAAAACATTCAGTACTTC
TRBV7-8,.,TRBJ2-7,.,CASSLEWAGSEQYF,TGTGCCAGCAGCTTAGAGTGGGCGGGAAGCGAGCAGTACTTC
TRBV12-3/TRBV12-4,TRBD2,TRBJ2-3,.,CASRILAGGLSDTQYF,TGTGCCAGCAGAATCCTAGCGGGGGGGCTATCAGATACGCAGTATTTT
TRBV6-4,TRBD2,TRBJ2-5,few,CASSDPSGGGQETQYF,TGTGCCAGCAGTGACCCTAGCGGGGGTGGGCAAGAGACCCAGTACTTC
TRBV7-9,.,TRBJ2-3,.,CASSFPLVGGVDTQYF,TGTGCCAGCAGCTTCCCCCTTGTAGGGGGGGTGGATACGCAGTATTTT
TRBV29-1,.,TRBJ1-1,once,CSTKRVSDTEAFF,TGCAGCACGAAGAGGGTCTCCGACACTGAAGCTTTCTTT
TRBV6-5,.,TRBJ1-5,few,CASGSQENQPQHF,TGTGCCAGCGGCTCACAGGAAAATCAGCCCCAGCATTTT
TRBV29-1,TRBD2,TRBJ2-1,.,CSVEETSGRKFF,TGCAGCGTTGAAGAAACTAGCGGGAGAAAGTTCTTC